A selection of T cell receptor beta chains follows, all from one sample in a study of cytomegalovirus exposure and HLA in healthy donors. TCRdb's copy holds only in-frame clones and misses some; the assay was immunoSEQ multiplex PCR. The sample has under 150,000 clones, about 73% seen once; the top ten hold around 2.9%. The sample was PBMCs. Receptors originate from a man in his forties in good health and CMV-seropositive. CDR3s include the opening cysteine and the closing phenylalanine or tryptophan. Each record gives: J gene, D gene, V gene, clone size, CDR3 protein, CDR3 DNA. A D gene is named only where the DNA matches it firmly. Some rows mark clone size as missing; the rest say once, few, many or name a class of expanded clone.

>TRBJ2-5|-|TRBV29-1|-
CSVGPGLVQETQYF
TGCAGCGTCGGTCCAGGTCTCGTTCAAGAGACCCAGTACTTC
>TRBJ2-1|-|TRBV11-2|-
CASSLGGASYNEQFF
TGTGCCAGCAGCTTAGGCGGGGCCTCCTACAATGAGCAGTTCTTC
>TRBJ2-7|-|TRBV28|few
CASSLRRSSYEQYF
TGTGCCAGCAGTTTAAGGAGGAGCTCCTACGAGCAGTACTTC
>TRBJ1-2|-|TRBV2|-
CASSPPLASYGYTF
TGTGCCAGCAGTCCCCCCTTGGCTTCTTATGGCTACACCTTC
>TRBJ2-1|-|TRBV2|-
CASSEGGPRWPSEQFF
TGTGCCAGCAGTGAGGGGGGGCCTAGATGGCCCAGTGAGCAGTTCTTC
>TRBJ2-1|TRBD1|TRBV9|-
CASTPGTGDNEQFF
TGTGCCAGCACCCCCGGGACAGGGGACAATGAGCAGTTCTTC
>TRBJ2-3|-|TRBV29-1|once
CSVGTGVRGADTQYF
TGCAGCGTTGGGACAGGGGTGCGGGGGGCAGATACGCAGTATTTT
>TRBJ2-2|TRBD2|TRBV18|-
CASSPMAAGGSAGVGELFF
TGTGCCAGCTCACCAATGGCAGCCGGAGGGTCAGCGGGAGTCGGGGAGCTGTTTTTT
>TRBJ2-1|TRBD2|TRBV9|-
CASSVTSGSFDEQFF
TGTGCCAGCAGCGTTACTAGCGGGAGCTTCGATGAGCAGTTCTTC
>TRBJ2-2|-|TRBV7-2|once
CASSLERARGTGELFF
TGTGCCAGCAGCTTAGAACGGGCTCGGGGCACCGGGGAGCTGTTTTTT
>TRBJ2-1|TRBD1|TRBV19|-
CASIGTGHPVF
TGTGCCAGTATCGGGACAGGCCATCCCGTCTTC
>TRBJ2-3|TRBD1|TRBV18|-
CASSPIGQGTDTQYF
TGTGCCAGCTCACCAATCGGACAGGGGACAGATACGCAGTATTTT
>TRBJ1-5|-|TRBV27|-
CASSGGGRRDRQHF
TGTGCCAGCAGTGGGGGAGGCAGGAGGGATAGGCAGCATTTT
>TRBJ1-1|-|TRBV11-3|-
CASSLNRDTEAFF
TGTGCCAGCAGCCTAAACAGGGACACTGAAGCTTTCTTT
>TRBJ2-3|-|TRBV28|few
CAAVQGDTQYF
TGTGCCGCTGTGCAGGGGGATACGCAGTATTTT
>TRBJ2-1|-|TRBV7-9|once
CASSLAGLAEQFF
TGTGCCAGCAGCTTAGCAGGGCTAGCGGAGCAGTTCTTC
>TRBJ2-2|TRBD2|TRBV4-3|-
CASSPSAGVETGELFF
TGCGCCAGCAGCCCCTCAGCGGGAGTGGAGACCGGGGAGCTGTTTTTT
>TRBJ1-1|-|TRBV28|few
CASSLRTPEAFF
TGTGCCAGCAGTTTAAGGACACCTGAAGCTTTCTTT
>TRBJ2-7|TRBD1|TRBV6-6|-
CASSYPRGHISYEQYF
TGTGCCAGCAGTTACCCCAGGGGGCACATCTCCTACGAGCAGTACTTC
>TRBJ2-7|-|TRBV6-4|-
CASSRPRTYEQYF
TGTGCCAGCAGCCGTCCGAGAACCTACGAGCAGTACTTC
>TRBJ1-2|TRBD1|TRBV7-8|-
CASSLDQRGLDYGYTF
TGTGCCAGCAGCTTAGATCAGAGGGGGCTGGACTATGGCTACACCTTC
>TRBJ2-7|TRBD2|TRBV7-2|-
CASSFLAGGREQYF
TGTGCCAGCAGCTTCCTAGCGGGAGGGAGGGAGCAGTACTTC
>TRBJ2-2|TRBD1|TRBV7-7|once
CASSFGTGGTGELFF
TGTGCCAGCAGCTTTGGTACAGGGGGAACCGGGGAGCTGTTTTTT
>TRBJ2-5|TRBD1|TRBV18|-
CASSLSGQRETQYF
TGTGCCAGCTCACTCTCGGGACAGAGGGAGACCCAGTACTTC
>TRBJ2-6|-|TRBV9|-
CASSVSGGANVLTF
TGTGCCAGCAGCGTCTCGGGGGGGGCCAACGTCCTGACTTTC
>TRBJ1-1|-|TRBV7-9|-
CASSFTGGTEAFF
TGTGCCAGCAGCTTTACCGGGGGAACTGAAGCTTTCTTT
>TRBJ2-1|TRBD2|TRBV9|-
CASRGTSGSGGEQFF
TGTGCCAGCAGAGGGACTAGCGGGAGTGGGGGTGAGCAGTTCTTC
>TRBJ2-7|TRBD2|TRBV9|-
CASSKTSGRTEQYF
TGTGCCAGCAGCAAGACTAGCGGGAGGACCGAGCAGTACTTC
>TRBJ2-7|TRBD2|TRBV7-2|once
CASSLVPGLAGPSYEQYF
TGTGCCAGCAGCTTAGTCCCGGGACTAGCGGGACCTTCCTACGAGCAGTACTTC
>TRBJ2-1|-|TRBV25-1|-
CASSERDNEQFF
TGTGCCAGCAGTGAAAGAGACAATGAGCAGTTCTTC
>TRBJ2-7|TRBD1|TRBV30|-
CAADRGGYEQYF
TGTGCCGCCGACAGGGGAGGCTACGAGCAGTACTTC
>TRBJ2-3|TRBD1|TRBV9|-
CASSVGGQGFLTDTQYF
TGTGCCAGCAGCGTAGGGGGACAGGGTTTTCTCACAGATACGCAGTATTTT
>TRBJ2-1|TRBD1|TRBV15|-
CATSRAGQGVYNEQFF
TGTGCCACCAGCAGGGCGGGACAGGGAGTTTACAATGAGCAGTTCTTC
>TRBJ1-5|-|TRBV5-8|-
CASSIRQNDQPQHF
TGTGCCAGCAGCATTAGACAGAACGATCAGCCCCAGCATTTT
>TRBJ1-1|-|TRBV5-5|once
CASSGTTGSTEAFF
TGTGCCAGCAGCGGCACAACAGGGTCCACTGAAGCTTTCTTT
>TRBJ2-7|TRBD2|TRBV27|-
CASSARLAGTYEQYF
TGTGCCAGCAGTGCCCGACTAGCGGGGACCTACGAGCAGTACTTC
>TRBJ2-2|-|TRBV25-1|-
CASRVGTENTGELFF
TGTGCCAGCAGGGTAGGTACAGAGAACACCGGGGAGCTGTTTTTT
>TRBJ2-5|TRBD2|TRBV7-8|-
CASSLRSSGRGETQYF
TGTGCCAGCAGCTTACGGTCTAGCGGGAGAGGTGAGACCCAGTACTTC
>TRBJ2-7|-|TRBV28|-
CASSLAGYEQYF
TGTGCCAGCAGTTTGGCAGGGTACGAGCAGTACTTC
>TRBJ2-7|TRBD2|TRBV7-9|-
CASTTREAPYEQYF
TGTGCCAGCACCACTCGGGAGGCCCCCTACGAGCAGTACTTC
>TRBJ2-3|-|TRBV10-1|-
CASSPRGADTQYF
TGCGCCAGCAGTCCCAGGGGGGCAGATACGCAGTATTTT
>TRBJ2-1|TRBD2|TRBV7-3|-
CASSSLAGGPNEQFF
TGTGCCAGCAGCTCCCTAGCGGGAGGACCCAATGAGCAGTTCTTC
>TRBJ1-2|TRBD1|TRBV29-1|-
CSTWTGYSGYTF
TGCAGCACTTGGACAGGGTACTCTGGCTACACCTTC
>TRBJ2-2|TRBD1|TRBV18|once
CASSLDRGRSVFF
TGTGCCAGCTCACTCGACAGGGGGCGATCGGTGTTTTTT
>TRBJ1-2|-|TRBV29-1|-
CSVWHSLGYTF
TGCAGCGTTTGGCACAGTTTGGGCTACACCTTC
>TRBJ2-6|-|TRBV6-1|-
CASSEPGVGANVLTF
TGTGCCAGCAGTGAACCCGGGGTCGGGGCCAACGTCCTGACTTTC
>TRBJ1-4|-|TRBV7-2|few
CASSLASVNEKLFF
TGTGCCAGCAGCTTAGCCAGTGTAAATGAAAAACTGTTTTTT
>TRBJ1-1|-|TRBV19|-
CASSPQGKGTEAFF
TGTGCCAGTAGCCCCCAGGGTAAAGGGACTGAAGCTTTCTTT
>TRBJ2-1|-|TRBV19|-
CATLRDQVNEQFF
TGTGCCACCCTCCGTGACCAGGTCAATGAGCAGTTCTTC
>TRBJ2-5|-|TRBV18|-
CASSPRQEETQYF
TGTGCCAGCTCACCCAGACAGGAGGAGACCCAGTACTTC
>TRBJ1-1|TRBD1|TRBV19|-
CASSARDREATEAFF
TGTGCCAGTAGTGCCCGGGACAGGGAGGCCACTGAAGCTTTCTTT
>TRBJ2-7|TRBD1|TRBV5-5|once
CASSRGTGQSYEQYF
TGTGCCAGCAGCAGGGGGACAGGTCAGTCCTACGAGCAGTACTTC
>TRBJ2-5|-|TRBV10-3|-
CAISVGGGRETQYF
TGTGCCATCAGTGTTGGGGGAGGAAGAGAGACCCAGTACTTC
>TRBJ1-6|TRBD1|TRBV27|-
CASGPIGTGGNSPLHF
TGTGCCAGCGGTCCGATCGGGACAGGGGGTAATTCACCCCTCCACTTT